This TCR beta chain stems from a study of cytomegalovirus exposure and HLA in healthy donors. The V and J ends lost 5 bases and 2 bases respectively, with 10 bases between them. CDR1 is MDHEN and CDR2 is SYDVKM in the germline V gene. The CDR3 consists of 14 residues. PCR amplification relied on 60 Vbeta primers (plus 13 Jbeta primers). The method was immunoSEQ multiplex PCR; TCRdb's version includes in-frame clones alone and lacks a portion of them. The data hold roughly 97,000 clones, with over 9.5% observed a single time. Study-wide results and caveats: As a later analysis showed, a missense DCLRE1C variant was linked to trimming of TCR beta V- and J-genes. A later analysis found TCR association rates differed by HLA locus, highest for DRB1 and lowest for HLA-C.

As regards this clone: As yet, its antigen is unknown.

The origin of this receptor is a man between 40 and 49 years old in good health and CMV-seropositive. Input material: PBMCs. V gene TRBV28 combines with J gene TRBJ1-5; weak D call: TRBD1 (5 bases). The CDR3 sequence: CASSLGLRNQPQHF. In DNA form, the CDR3 reads TGTGCCAGCAGTCTGGGACTGCGCAATCAGCCCCAGCATTTT.